These 21 T cell receptor beta chains originate from one sample sequenced in a study of Ad26.COV2.S vaccination and SARS-CoV-2 variants. The treatment: over 15 received Ad26.COV2.S at low or high dose, single or two shots; several received placebo; per-sample allocation not given. Specimens were obtained on day 63 following the first vaccine or placebo injection. Sequencing was performed with immunoSEQ multiplex PCR; in TCRdb, only in-frame clones are kept and a portion is missing. The table has approximately 300,000 clones, about 86% seen once. The sample in question was peripheral blood, obtained in a trial of Ad26.COV2.S vaccine versus placebo. The receptors derive from a person between 18 and 65 years old who received the Ad26.COV2.S COVID-19 vaccine or a placebo.

This clone appeared once. The chain uses TRBV3-1 (or the pseudogene TRBV3-2) and TRBJ1-3; a weak D match, TRBD1 (5 bases). The V end lost 6 bases, the J end lost 0 bases, and 9 bases lay between the germline ends. The germline CDR1 and CDR2 sequences are LGHDT and YNNKEL (reference sequence). The CDR3 extends over 14 amino acids. In nucleotides, the CDR3 is TGTGCCAGCAGGGCAGGGTCCTCTGGAAACACCATATATTTT. It yields the protein CASRAGSSGNTIYF.

V gene TRBV10-1 combines with J gene TRBJ2-1; TRBD2 aligns across 10 bases. Per germline, CDR1 WNHNN and CDR2 SYGVQD (reference sequence). J lost 4 bases, V lost 0 bases, and 3 bases had no gene match. This CDR3 is built from 16 residues. In DNA form, the CDR3 reads TGCGCCAGCAGTGAGTCGAAAGCGGGGGGGTACAATGAGCAGTTCTTC. Translated: CASSESKAGGYNEQFF.

The chain is built from TRBV29-1 and TRBJ1-1; tentative D call: TRBD1 (5 bases). The germline V gene has CDR1 SQVTM and CDR2 ANQGSEA. This CDR3 spans 13 amino acids. The V end was cut by 7 bases, the J end by 10 bases, with 22 bases between. CDR3 nucleotides: TGCAGCGCTGGCCATGGGCAGGGAGGTACAGCTTTCTTT. Protein product: CSAGHGQGGTAFF.

V and J are TRBV9 and TRBJ2-2; tentative D call: TRBD1 (6 bases). Germline V lookup: CDR1 SGDLS, CDR2 YYNGEE. Trimming cost V 0 bases and J 1 base, with 10 bases left between them. The CDR3 length is 16 residues. The CDR3 DNA follows: TGTGCCAGCAGCGTAGGGAGGACAGTGAACACCGGGGAGCTGTTTTTT. Residues: CASSVGRTVNTGELFF.

DNA for the CDR3: TGTGCCAGTAGTTCCAATCCCGGGACTAGCGGCGGCCAAGAGACCCAGTACTTC. This encodes CASSSNPGTSGGQETQYF. J is TRBJ2-5 and V is TRBV19; 11 nucleotides agree with TRBD2. With 5 bases clipped from V and 1 base from J, the junction kept 12 bases outside the gene matches. The CDR3 is 18 residues long. Germline V gene sequence: CDR1 LNHDA, CDR2 SQIVND (reference sequence). The complete variable domain, with remaining parts taken from reference TRBV19 and TRBJ2-5, reads DGGITQSPKYLFRKEGQNVTLSCEQNLNHDAMYWYRQDPGQGLRLIYYSQIVNDFQKGDIAEGYSVSREKKESFPLTVTSAQKNPTAFYLCASSSNPGTSGGQETQYFGPGTRLLVL.

This clone has more than one count but fewer than ten. The V and J genes are TRBV5-5 and TRBJ1-4, with D possibly TRBD1 on 6 matching bases. CDR3 length: 15 residues. V lost 4 bases and J 8 bases, leaving 18 bases between the germline ends. Per the germline V gene, CDR1 is SGHKS and CDR2 is YYEKEE (reference sequence). The chain's CDR3 is CASSPGGGGAEKLFF. CDR3 DNA sequence: TGTGCCAGCAGCCCCGGGGGAGGGGGGGCAGAAAAACTGTTTTTT.

This clone appeared once. Other DNA sequences within the sample encode an identical CDR3. V is TRBV5-1 and J is TRBJ1-1, with D unresolved. CDR1 SGHRS and CDR2 YFSETQ come from the germline V gene. V was cut by 2 bases and J by 0 bases, with 5 bases left in between. The CDR3 covers 13 residues. The CDR3 protein is CASSLGMNTEAFF. DNA for the CDR3: TGCGCCAGCAGCTTAGGGATGAACACTGAAGCTTTCTTT.

The chain combines TRBV24-1 with TRBJ2-3; D tentatively reads TRBD1 or TRBD2 (6 bases each). This CDR3 region has 15 residues. V lost 5 bases to trimming and J lost 0 bases, with 11 bases between them. The germline V gene encodes CDR1 KGHDR and CDR2 SFDVKD. Written as DNA, the CDR3 is TGTGCCACCAGTGCGGGGGCAGGGAGCACAGATACGCAGTATTTT. It is translated as CATSAGAGSTDTQYF.

This chain joins TRBV18 and TRBJ1-4; D possibly corresponds to TRBD1 (6 bases). From germline, CDR1 is KGHSH and CDR2 LQKENI. CDR3 size: 14 residues. V shed 3 bases and J shed 8 bases, with 13 bases lying between them. The CDR3 reads CASSPPGAREKLFF. DNA of the CDR3: TGTGCCAGCTCACCCCCGGGGGCAAGGGAAAAACTGTTTTTT.

This clone has more than one count but fewer than ten. The V gene is TRBV7-2, the J gene TRBJ2-3, with 15 bases lining up with TRBD2. J was trimmed by 6 bases and V by 3 bases; bases with no gene match: 7. The CDR3 is 17 residues long. Germline V gene data show CDR1 as SGHTA and CDR2 as FQGNSA. In nucleotides, the CDR3 is TGTGCCAGCAGCTTCGGGACTAGCGGGGGGTGGAAGGATACGCAGTATTTT. Encoded protein: CASSFGTSGGWKDTQYF.

The V call is TRBV11-3, the J call TRBJ1-5, with TRBD1 identical over 10 bases. V lost 6 bases to trimming and J lost 1 base; unmatched junction nucleotides: 18. This CDR3 contains 20 residues. In germline, CDR1 is SGHNT, CDR2 YENEEA. The CDR3 DNA reads as TGTGCCAGCAGACTTCCCCGGGACAGGGGTTCGGTTTCCAGCAATCAGCCCCAGCATTTT. It codes for CASRLPRDRGSVSSNQPQHF.

The chain joins TRBV10-1 to TRBJ1-1; D is ambiguous. The CDR3 extends over 14 amino acids. In germline, CDR1 is WNHNN, CDR2 SYGVQD (reference sequence). V was cut by 2 bases and J by 4 bases, with 11 bases left in between. CDR3 sequence (DNA): TGCGCCAGCAGTGAGAGCTTGAGAGTCACTGAAGCTTTCTTT. Translation: CASSESLRVTEAFF.

V and J are TRBV19 and TRBJ2-1; TRBD2 matches at 9 bases. The CDR3 has 18 amino acids. Germline-derived CDR1 and CDR2 are LNHDA and SQIVND (reference sequence). V dropped 3 bases and J dropped 0; count of bases not matched to a gene: 9. Here the CDR3 reads CASSMGAGGPSSYNEQFF. CDR3 nucleotides: TGTGCCAGTAGTATGGGAGCGGGGGGACCGAGCTCCTACAATGAGCAGTTCTTC. Filled out from reference TRBV19 and TRBJ2-1, the complete variable domain reads DGGITQSPKYLFRKEGQNVTLSCEQNLNHDAMYWYRQDPGQGLRLIYYSQIVNDFQKGDIAEGYSVSREKKESFPLTVTSAQKNPTAFYLCASSMGAGGPSSYNEQFFGPGTRLTVL.

The chain has TRBV10-3 and TRBJ1-3; 7 bases fit TRBD1. This CDR3 is 18 amino acids long. Germline CDR1 is ENHRY and CDR2 is SYGVKD. V gave up 10 bases and J gave up 3 bases; unmatched junction bases: 21. The CDR3, as DNA: TGTGCCACCCGCGAGTTGACAGGGATTGGCTCTGTTGGAAACACCATATATTTT. It encodes CATRELTGIGSVGNTIYF.

The chain is built from TRBV6-5 and TRBJ1-2; D might be TRBD1 (6 bases). The germline gives CDR1 MNHEY, CDR2 SVGAGI. The CDR3 has 13 residues. V lost 7 bases and J 3 bases, leaving 12 bases between the germline ends. The chain's CDR3 is CASTPAGDYGYTF. The CDR3 DNA reads as TGTGCCAGCACTCCCGCAGGGGACTATGGCTACACCTTC.

This chain uses TRBV5-6 with TRBJ2-2; 8 nucleotides align to TRBD1. This CDR3 contains 16 residues. V was clipped by 0 bases and J by 6 bases; unmatched bases: 7. The germline V gene has CDR1 SGHDT and CDR2 YYEEEE. CDR3 sequence: CASSLGRTGLSGELFF. CDR3 coding DNA: TGTGCCAGCAGCTTGGGCAGGACAGGGTTGTCCGGGGAGCTGTTTTTT.

The chain uses TRBV5-8 and TRBJ2-3; D is unclear. Trimming left V 1 base short and J 4 bases short, with 13 bases between. Germline V gene data show CDR1 as SGHTS and CDR2 as YDEGEE. This CDR3 region has 15 residues. The CDR3 loop reads CASSLSVGRADTQYF. The CDR3 DNA sequence: TGTGCCAGCAGCTTGTCGGTAGGGCGCGCAGATACGCAGTATTTT.

This rearrangement joins TRBV6-5 to TRBJ1-2; 7 bases are a match to TRBD1. The CDR3 extends over 14 amino acids. The V and J ends lost 3 bases and 8 bases, in that order; junction bases with no gene match: 9. Germline CDR1 and CDR2: MNHEY and SVGAGI. The CDR3 loop reads CASSYRNRGDGYTF. The CDR3 DNA reads TGTGCCAGCAGTTATAGAAACAGGGGAGACGGCTACACCTTC.

V is TRBV6-5 and J is TRBJ2-7; 8 bases fit TRBD1. The CDR3 is made up of 15 amino acids. V shed 2 bases and J 7 bases; nucleotides not matched to a gene: 10. The germline gives CDR1 MNHEY, CDR2 SVGAGI. The CDR3 region has the DNA TGTGCCAGCAGTTACCGGGCAGGGGGCCAACTTGAGCAGTACTTC. This translates into CASSYRAGGQLEQYF.

The chain combines TRBV27 with TRBJ2-1; D not certain. Deletions cut 2 bases from V and 4 bases from J, with 12 bases between. The CDR3 consists of 15 residues. The germline V gene has CDR1 MNHEY and CDR2 SMNVEV (reference sequence). The CDR3 loop reads CASSLSGDLYNEQFF. CDR3 nucleotides: TGTGCCAGCAGTTTAAGTGGCGACCTTTACAATGAGCAGTTCTTC.

The chain carries TRBV5-5 and TRBJ1-5; D may be TRBD1 (6 bases). From germline, CDR1 is SGHKS and CDR2 YYEKEE (reference sequence). The CDR3 sequence is 14 residues long. Trimming removed 4 bases from V and 2 bases from J, with 10 bases in between. The CDR3 DNA is TGTGCCAGCAGCCCCCGACAGGGCAATCAGCCCCAGCATTTT. Protein: CASSPRQGNQPQHF. The whole variable domain, remainder taken from reference TRBV5-5 and TRBJ1-5, is DAGVTQSPTHLIKTRGQQVTLRCSPISGHKSVSWYQQVLGQGPQFIFQYYEKEERGRGNFPDRFSARQFPNYSSELNVNALLLGDSALYLCASSPRQGNQPQHFGDGTRLSIL.